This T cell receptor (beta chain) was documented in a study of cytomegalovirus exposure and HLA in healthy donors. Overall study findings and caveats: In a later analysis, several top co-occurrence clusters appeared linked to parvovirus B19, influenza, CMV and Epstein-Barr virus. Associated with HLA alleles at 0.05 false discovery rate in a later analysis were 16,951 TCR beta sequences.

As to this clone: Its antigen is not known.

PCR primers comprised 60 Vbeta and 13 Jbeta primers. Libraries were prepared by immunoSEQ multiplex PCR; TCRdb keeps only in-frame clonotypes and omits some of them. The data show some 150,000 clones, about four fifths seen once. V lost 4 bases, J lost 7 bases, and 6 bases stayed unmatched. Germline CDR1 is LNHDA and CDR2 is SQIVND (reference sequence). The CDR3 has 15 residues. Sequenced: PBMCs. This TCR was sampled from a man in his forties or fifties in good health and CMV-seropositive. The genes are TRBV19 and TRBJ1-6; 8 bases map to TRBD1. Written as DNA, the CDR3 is TGTGCCAGTAGTAATACAGGGGGATCGAATTCACCCCTCCACTTT. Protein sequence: CASSNTGGSNSPLHF.